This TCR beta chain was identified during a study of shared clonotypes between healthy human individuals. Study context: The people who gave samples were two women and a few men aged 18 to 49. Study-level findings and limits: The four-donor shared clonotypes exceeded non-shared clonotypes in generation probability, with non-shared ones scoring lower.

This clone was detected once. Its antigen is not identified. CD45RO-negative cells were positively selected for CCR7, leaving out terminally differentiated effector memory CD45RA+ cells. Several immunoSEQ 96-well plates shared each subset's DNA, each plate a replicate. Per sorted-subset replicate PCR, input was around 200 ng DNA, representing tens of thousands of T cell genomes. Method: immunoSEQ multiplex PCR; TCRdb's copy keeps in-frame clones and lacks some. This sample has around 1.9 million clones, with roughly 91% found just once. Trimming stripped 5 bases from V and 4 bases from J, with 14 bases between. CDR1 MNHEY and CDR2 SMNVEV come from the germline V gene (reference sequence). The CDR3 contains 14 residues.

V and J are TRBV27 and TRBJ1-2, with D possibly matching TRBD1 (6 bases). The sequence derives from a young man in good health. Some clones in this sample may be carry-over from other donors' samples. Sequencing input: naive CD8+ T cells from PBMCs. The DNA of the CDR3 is TGTGCCAGCAGTCCGACAGGTCTCCCCTATGGCTACACCTTC. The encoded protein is CASSPTGLPYGYTF.